The sequence of this T cell receptor beta chain was determined in a study of T cells in Graves' hyperthyroidism and ophthalmopathy. General observations from the study: Peripheral blood also featured most of the thyroid clonotypes expanded above 0.001.

The sample holds a few counts of this clonotype. What it binds is unknown. Ophthalmopathy patients all had a Clinical Activity Score of at least 3, a NOSPECS grade of at least 4 and disease under 3 months old. Lactation, pregnancy, other autoimmune disease or uncontrolled infection excluded patients. What was amplified from RNA transcripts were TCR beta CDR3 regions. Initially, a first-round RT-PCR of the TCR CDR3 employed the HTBI primer set. Each CDR3 protein gets one entry after TCRdb re-called the multiplex PCR reads with MiXCR. This sample has roughly 530,000 distinct CDR3 sequences, with roughly a sixth found just once. The receptor's source is a young woman with Graves' ophthalmopathy. The sequencing sample was made of blood.

Here the CDR3 reads CASSSLTDYNEQFF. The DNA for the CDR3 is TGTGCCAGCAGTTCCCTGACAGATTACAATGAGCAGTTCTTC. This sequence joins TRBV27 and TRBJ2-1, with a possible D match to TRBD1 (5 bases). Between the trimmed V and J ends, which lost 4 bases and 4 bases, there was a span of 11 bases. CDR3 length: 14 amino acids. The germline V gene has CDR1 MNHEY and CDR2 SMNVEV (reference sequence).